The 15 T cell receptor beta chains below were found in one sample sequenced in a study of blood T cell repertoires in COVID-19 (dated by TCRdb to the early 2020s). To prepare the library, the immunoSEQ multiplex PCR assay was applied. The table comes from immuneACCESS by way of TCRdb, which keeps in-frame sequences with V and J called. Part of the clones is missing from these tables; in studies checked, under half for an unresolved V gene and the rest for unknown reasons. The sample data list tens of thousands of clones, and about 83% of these were observed just once. Around 5.6% of the sample lies in the top ten. Sequencing was carried out using peripheral blood. The receptors come from a woman aged 60 to 75 with acute or convalescent COVID-19.

The chain combines TRBV29-1 with TRBJ2-6; D is perhaps TRBD1 (6 bases). V shed 4 bases and J shed 4 bases, with 8 bases lying between them. CDR1 SQVTM and CDR2 ANQGSEA come from the germline V gene. There are 13 residues in the CDR3. The CDR3: CSVGQAGANVLTF. CDR3 nucleotide sequence: TGCAGCGTTGGACAGGCAGGGGCCAACGTCCTGACTTTC. The variable domain in full, completed from reference TRBV29-1 and TRBJ2-6, reads SAVISQKPSRDICQRGTSLTIQCQVDSQVTMMFWYRQQPGQSLTLIATANQGSEATYESGFVIDKFPISRPNLTFSTLTVSNMSPEDSSIYLCSVGQAGANVLTFGAGSRLTVL.

This chain joins TRBV5-6 and TRBJ2-7, with TRBD1 matching over 7 bases. The CDR3 is made up of 16 amino acids. V was clipped by 2 bases and J by 0 bases; unmatched bases: 8. Germline V gene lookup returns CDR1 SGHDT and CDR2 YYEEEE. The CDR3 loop is CASSFSPAGGSYEQYF. The CDR3 region has the DNA TGTGCCAGCAGCTTTTCTCCGGCAGGGGGCTCCTACGAGCAGTACTTC.

The rearrangement joins TRBV5-8 to TRBJ1-1; 10 bases fit TRBD1. Germline V CDR1 and CDR2: SGHTS, YDEGEE. The CDR3 spans 15 residues. The ends lost 3 bases at V and 4 bases at J; junction bases unmatched: 6. DNA of the CDR3: TGTGCCAGCAGCTGGACGGGACAGGGGTTCACTGAAGCTTTCTTT. Its protein is CASSWTGQGFTEAFF.

The V call is TRBV2, the J call TRBJ2-1; 9 bases align to TRBD1. The ends lost 6 bases at V and 6 bases at J; junction bases unmatched: 3. CDR3 size: 13 residues. Germline V gives CDR1 SNHLY, CDR2 FYNNEI. The CDR3 region is CASRGQGPNEQFF. CDR3 DNA sequence: TGTGCCAGCAGGGGACAGGGCCCCAATGAGCAGTTCTTC.

The chain couples TRBV3-1 (or the pseudogene TRBV3-2) to TRBJ1-6, with TRBD1 matching 8 bases. Trimming removed 4 bases from V and 6 bases from J; junction bases left unmatched: 2. This CDR3 has 14 amino acids. The germline V gene has CDR1 LGHDT and CDR2 YNNKEL (reference sequence). The CDR3, as DNA: TGTGCCAGCAGCCTTGACAGGGGTAATTCACCCCTCCACTTT. It codes for CASSLDRGNSPLHF.

The chain is built from TRBV7-2 and TRBJ1-4; no definite D call. Trimming left V 5 bases short and J 3 bases short, with 13 bases between. The CDR3 has 15 amino acids. Germline loops: CDR1 SGHTA, CDR2 FQGNSA. This CDR3 is CASSPSRLSNEKLFF. The CDR3 region has the DNA TGTGCCAGCAGCCCTTCCAGGTTGTCTAATGAAAAACTGTTTTTT.

This chain links TRBV5-6 with TRBJ1-1; 7 bases align to TRBD1. The CDR3 covers 14 residues. J was trimmed by 6 bases and V by 4 bases; bases with no gene match: 9. Germline V CDR1 and CDR2: SGHDT, YYEEEE. CDR3 in amino acids: CASSLDREDAEAFF. CDR3 bases: TGTGCCAGCAGCCTAGACAGGGAGGACGCTGAAGCTTTCTTT.

This chain links TRBV19 with TRBJ2-1; weak D call: TRBD1 (5 bases). Trimming took 2 bases from V and 0 from J, leaving 11 bases between them. Germline-derived CDR1 and CDR2 are LNHDA and SQIVND (reference sequence). The CDR3 runs 16 residues. The CDR3 coding sequence is TGTGCCAGTAGTATACTCACAGGCCTCTCCTACAATGAGCAGTTCTTC. This gives the protein CASSILTGLSYNEQFF.

This chain uses TRBV18 with TRBJ2-1; a weak D match, TRBD1 (6 bases). The V end lost 6 bases, the J end lost 10 bases, and 10 bases lay between the germline ends. This CDR3 spans 11 amino acids. Looked up from germline, CDR1 is KGHSH and CDR2 is LQKENI. The CDR3 protein is CASSPDREQFF. For the CDR3, the DNA is TGTGCCAGCTCGCCCGACAGGGAGCAGTTCTTC.

The chain has TRBV11-2 and TRBJ1-4; a possible D gene is TRBD1 (5 bases). Deletions cut 1 base from V and 7 bases from J, with 13 bases between. The CDR3 extends over 15 amino acids. CDR1 is SGHAT and CDR2 is FQNNGV in the germline V gene. The CDR3 nucleotides read TGTGCCAGCAGCTTAGTAACAGGTCTTGGTGAAAAACTGTTTTTT. It specifies CASSLVTGLGEKLFF.

V and J are TRBV2 and TRBJ2-2, with 9 positions matching TRBD2. The CDR3 totals 14 residues. J lost 1 base, V lost 6 bases, and 0 bases had no gene match. Germline assignment: CDR1 SNHLY and CDR2 FYNNEI. CDR3 region: CASRRGGNTGELFF. CDR3 DNA sequence: TGTGCCAGCAGGCGGGGGGGGAACACCGGGGAGCTGTTTTTT.

This chain links TRBV18 with TRBJ2-2; 7 positions match TRBD1. V lost 6 bases, J lost 2 bases, and 9 bases stayed unmatched. The germline gives CDR1 KGHSH, CDR2 LQKENI. CDR3 length: 16 amino acids. CDR3 nucleotide sequence: TGTGCCAGCTCGTACGGACAGGCCCTTAACACCGGGGAGCTGTTTTTT. It translates to CASSYGQALNTGELFF.

The chain is built from TRBV5-1 and TRBJ2-7, with TRBD1 matching over 8 bases. The V and J ends lost 4 bases and 3 bases, in that order; junction bases with no gene match: 3. This CDR3 spans 13 amino acids. CDR1 is SGHRS and CDR2 is YFSETQ in the germline V gene. The CDR3 here is CASSTTGVYEQYF. In DNA, the CDR3 is TGCGCCAGCAGCACGACAGGGGTCTACGAGCAGTACTTC.

This clone appeared once. The V and J genes are TRBV19 and TRBJ1-4; tentatively, D is TRBD1 (6 bases). The ends were cut back, 4 bases at V and 5 bases at J, with 11 bases in the middle. The germline V gene has CDR1 LNHDA and CDR2 SQIVND (reference sequence). CDR3 length equals 14 residues. The CDR3 coding sequence is TGTGCCAGTAGTAAACAGGGTGGAAATGAAAAACTGTTTTTT. It codes for CASSKQGGNEKLFF.

This clone appeared a single time. Written as DNA, the CDR3 is TGTGCCAGCTCACCACTCCCCGGACCGGGAAACTATGGCTACACCTTC. The encoded protein is CASSPLPGPGNYGYTF. The rearrangement joins TRBV18 to TRBJ1-2; the D is unclear. Trimming took off 1 base at V and 2 bases at J, with 14 bases between the two ends. Germline V gene data show CDR1 as KGHSH and CDR2 as LQKENI. The CDR3 is made up of 16 amino acids.